Shown below are 23 T cell receptor beta chains from a single sample sequenced in a study of blood T cell repertoires in COVID-19. Sequenced by immunoSEQ multiplex PCR; TCRdb stores in-frame clones only, minus some. The sample lists roughly 74,000 clones, roughly 86% occurring once. Sequencing was performed on peripheral blood. The origin of the receptors is a man aged 65-85 years with acute or convalescent COVID-19.

The chain recombines TRBV2 with TRBJ2-3; unclear D gene. Trimming cost V 7 bases and J 2 bases, with 10 bases left between them. Germline-derived CDR1 and CDR2 are SNHLY and FYNNEI. The CDR3 runs 13 residues. DNA for the CDR3: TGTGCCAGCACGCCACCCTACACAGATACGCAGTATTTT. Amino acid sequence: CASTPPYTDTQYF.

The chain couples TRBV19 to TRBJ1-2; 7 bases are shared with TRBD1. This CDR3 region has 15 residues. After removal of 0 bases from V and 4 bases from J, the junction contained 5 bases not matched to a gene. CDR1 is LNHDA, CDR2 SQIVND, per germline (reference sequence). The CDR3 sequence: CASSIEDRTIYGYTF. The CDR3 DNA reads TGTGCCAGTAGTATAGAGGACAGGACCATCTATGGCTACACCTTC.

The chain combines TRBV3-1 (or the pseudogene TRBV3-2) with TRBJ2-3, with D possibly being TRBD2 (7 bases). Germline CDR1 reads LGHDT; CDR2 reads YNNKEL (reference sequence). This CDR3 region has 16 residues. V lost 4 bases, J lost 7 bases, and 21 bases lay in between. The CDR3 nucleotides read TGTGCCAGCAGCCTAAGTCGGGGGGCGAGGTTAAATACGCAGTATTTT. This translates into CASSLSRGARLNTQYF.

This clone was observed once. The chain has TRBV30 and TRBJ1-6; weak D call: TRBD1 (6 bases). Between the trimmed V and J ends, which lost 0 bases and 6 bases, there was a span of 15 bases. The CDR3 runs 16 residues. Per germline, CDR1 GTSNPN and CDR2 SVGIG (reference sequence). The CDR3 is CAWSVSLGAGNSPLHF. CDR3 nucleotides: TGTGCCTGGAGTGTATCCTTGGGGGCTGGTAATTCACCCCTCCACTTT.

Only a few counts were recorded for this clone. The V gene is TRBV6-5, the J gene TRBJ1-3; D gene ambiguous. CDR1 and CDR2 from the germline V gene are MNHEY and SVGAGI. Trimming shortened V by 5 bases and J by 4 bases, and 15 bases separated the two germline ends. The length of the CDR3 is 15 residues. The CDR3 here is CASSQRVLKGNTIYF. The CDR3 DNA sequence: TGTGCCAGCAGTCAACGGGTGTTGAAAGGAAACACCATATATTTT.

The rearrangement joins TRBV7-8 to TRBJ1-1, with D tentatively TRBD1 (5 bases). V shed 5 bases and J shed 0 bases, with 13 bases lying between them. Germline V gene data show CDR1 as SGHVS and CDR2 as FQNEAQ. This CDR3 spans 15 amino acids. The CDR3 nucleotides read TGTGCCAGCAGCACCCGACAGAGAGTGAACACTGAAGCTTTCTTT. The encoded protein is CASSTRQRVNTEAFF.

At least ten counts were recorded for this clone. V gene TRBV25-1 combines with J gene TRBJ1-4; D might be TRBD1 (6 bases). Germline V gives CDR1 MGHDK, CDR2 SYGVNS. V lost 3 bases and J 2 bases, leaving 13 bases between the germline ends. CDR3 length: 16 residues. CDR3 sequence: CASSEGGAGTNEKLFF. The CDR3 nucleotides are TGTGCCAGCAGTGAGGGGGGGGCAGGGACTAATGAAAAACTGTTTTTT. The whole variable domain, remainder taken from reference TRBV25-1 and TRBJ1-4, is EADIYQTPRYLVIGTGKKITLECSQTMGHDKMYWYQQDPGMELHLIHYSYGVNSTEKGDLSSESTVSRIRTEHFPLTLESARPSHTSQYLCASSEGGAGTNEKLFFGSGTQLSVL.

This rearrangement joins TRBV9 to TRBJ2-2; TRBD1 matches 10 bases. CDR1 and CDR2 (germline): SGDLS, YYNGEE. The J segment lost 8 bases and the V segment lost 0 bases, leaving 4 bases of the junction unmatched. The CDR3 runs 15 residues. The DNA for the CDR3 is TGTGCCAGCAGCGTAGGACAGGGGGCGCGAGGGGAGCTGTTTTTT. Translation: CASSVGQGARGELFF.

The rearrangement joins TRBV5-1 to TRBJ1-2; D possibly corresponds to TRBD1 (6 bases). Germline V gene sequence: CDR1 SGHRS, CDR2 YFSETQ. V was cut by 3 bases and J by 2 bases, with 11 bases left in between. The CDR3 has 14 residues. The CDR3: CASSSFQGNYGYTF. CDR3 in DNA: TGCGCCAGCAGCTCTTTCCAGGGGAACTATGGCTACACCTTC. The variable domain in full, completed from reference TRBV5-1 and TRBJ1-2, reads KAGVTQTPRYLIKTRGQQVTLSCSPISGHRSVSWYQQTPGQGLQFLFEYFSETQRNKGNFPGRFSGRQFSNSRSEMNVSTLELGDSALYLCASSSFQGNYGYTFGSGTRLTVV.

The chain recombines TRBV15 with TRBJ2-3; a possible D gene is TRBD2 (7 bases). With 0 bases removed from V and 1 base from J, the gap between germline ends came to 14 bases. This CDR3 contains 17 residues. Germline-derived CDR1 and CDR2 are LNHNV and YYDKDF (reference sequence). The CDR3 DNA follows: TGTGCCACCAGCAGAGATGGGGGGGGCCGGGGCACAGATACGCAGTATTTT. Protein sequence: CATSRDGGGRGTDTQYF. The full variable domain, with the rest looked up from reference TRBV15 and TRBJ2-3, is DAMVIQNPRYQVTQFGKPVTLSCSQTLNHNVMYWYQQKSSQAPKLLFHYYDKDFNNEADTPDNFQSRRPNTSFCFLDIRSPGLGDTAMYLCATSRDGGGRGTDTQYFGPGTRLTVL.

The chain links TRBV27 to TRBJ2-1; 12 bases are shared with TRBD2. This CDR3 contains 17 residues. Germline trimming cut 7 bases from V and 3 bases from J; bases unmatched to any gene: 10. The V gene's germline CDR1 is MNHEY and CDR2 SMNVEV (reference sequence). CDR3 coding DNA: TGTGCCAGCACACCAGGGACTAGCGGGCCATTCTACAATGAGCAGTTCTTC. Encoded protein: CASTPGTSGPFYNEQFF.

This clone was seen a few times. J is TRBJ2-5 and V is TRBV11-2; 7 bases map to TRBD2. The CDR3 loop spans 14 amino acids. V shed 3 bases, J shed 2 bases, and the junction held 3 bases outside the gene matches. CDR1 SGHAT and CDR2 FQNNGV come from the germline V gene. The DNA for the CDR3 is TGTGCCAGCAGCTTTTGGGGGGGGCAAGAGACCCAGTACTTC. Protein: CASSFWGGQETQYF.

This chain links TRBV27 with TRBJ1-5; TRBD1 matches at 12 bases. There are 15 residues in the CDR3. Trimming cost V 5 bases and J 5 bases; bases outside gene matches: 4. Per germline, CDR1 MNHEY and CDR2 SMNVEV (reference sequence). The chain's CDR3 is CASSGDRGLYQPQHF. The CDR3 nucleotides read TGTGCCAGCAGTGGGGACAGGGGGCTTTATCAGCCCCAGCATTTT.

The chain recombines TRBV30 with TRBJ2-7; 8 nucleotides agree with TRBD2. The CDR3 totals 12 residues. The J segment lost 3 bases and the V segment lost 6 bases, leaving 4 bases of the junction unmatched. Germline CDR1 GTSNPN, CDR2 SVGIG (reference sequence). CDR3 loop: CACSGKDYEQYF. CDR3 in DNA: TGTGCCTGTAGCGGGAAGGACTACGAGCAGTACTTC.

CDR3 residues: CASSLSIGGGQETQYF. CDR3 coding DNA: TGTGCCAGCAGCTTGAGTATCGGGGGTGGCCAAGAGACCCAGTACTTC. This chain links TRBV5-4 with TRBJ2-5, with D tentatively TRBD2 (6 bases). Germline CDR1 SGHNT, CDR2 YYREEE (reference sequence). Deletions cut 1 base from V and 1 base from J, with 14 bases between. This CDR3 region has 16 residues.

The chain carries TRBV2 and TRBJ1-5, with 9 bases that match TRBD1. The length of the CDR3 is 15 residues. The J segment lost 7 bases and the V segment lost 6 bases, leaving 10 bases of the junction unmatched. Germline V gives CDR1 SNHLY, CDR2 FYNNEI. The CDR3 DNA reads as TGTGCCAGCAGATGGGGACAGGGTGGAAACCAGCCCCAGCATTTT. Translation: CASRWGQGGNQPQHF.

The chain couples TRBV6-5 to TRBJ1-6; D ambiguous. Germline V lookup: CDR1 MNHEY, CDR2 SVGAGI. V was pared by 8 bases and J by 5 bases, with 13 bases between. This CDR3 comprises 14 residues. The DNA for the CDR3 is TGTGCCAGCGGGCGGCAGGAGGATAATTCACCCCTCCACTTT. Its translation is CASGRQEDNSPLHF.

This chain uses TRBV6-2 or TRBV6-3 with TRBJ1-4; 7 bases are shared with TRBD1. The germline gives CDR1 MNHEY, CDR2 SVGEGT. This CDR3 comprises 18 residues. V lost 6 bases and J lost 0; bases outside the gene matches: 13. CDR3 nucleotides: TGTGCCAGCAGCCGGGACAGCCCCCAAGCCGCAACTAATGAAAAACTGTTTTTT. This encodes CASSRDSPQAATNEKLFF.

The J gene is TRBJ2-1, the V gene TRBV7-3; 10 positions match TRBD2. CDR1 SGHTA and CDR2 FQGTGA come from the germline V gene. This CDR3 comprises 20 residues. The V and J ends lost 0 bases and 0 bases, in that order; junction bases with no gene match: 11. CDR3 in DNA: TGTGCCAGCAGCTTAACGGCTCTAGCGGGGGCCAAGAGCTCCTACAATGAGCAGTTCTTC. It encodes CASSLTALAGAKSSYNEQFF.

This clone was picked up one time. V usage is TRBV7-9 and J usage is TRBJ1-3; D remains ambiguous. Trimming pared 5 bases from V and 3 bases from J, leaving 8 bases between. This CDR3 contains 13 residues. Looked up from germline, CDR1 is SEHNR and CDR2 is FQNEAQ (reference sequence). This CDR3 is CASSLEVGNTIYF. As DNA, the CDR3 is TGTGCCAGCAGCCTCGAGGTTGGAAACACCATATATTTT. Together with reference TRBV7-9 and TRBJ1-3, the CDR3 gives the full variable domain: DTGVSQNPRHKITKRGQNVTFRCDPISEHNRLYWYRQTLGQGPEFLTYFQNEAQLEKSRLLSDRFSAERPKGSFSTLEIQRTEQGDSAMYLCASSLEVGNTIYFGEGSWLTVV.

The J gene is TRBJ2-2, the V gene TRBV5-1; weak D call: TRBD2 (6 bases). Germline-derived CDR1 and CDR2 are SGHRS and YFSETQ. V lost 4 bases to trimming and J lost 6 bases, with 13 bases between them. The CDR3 is 14 amino acids. This CDR3 is CASSPDGGAGELFF. CDR3 sequence (DNA): TGCGCCAGCAGCCCGGACGGGGGAGCCGGGGAGCTGTTTTTT.

This sequence joins TRBV4-3 and TRBJ2-5, with a weak D call TRBD1 (6 bases). This CDR3 comprises 16 residues. Trimming took off 1 base at V and 1 base at J, with 13 bases between the two ends. Germline lookup yields CDR1 LGHNA and CDR2 YSLEER. CDR3 coding DNA: TGCGCCAGCAGCCAAGCCACTGGCAGGGGCCAAGAGACCCAGTACTTC. As protein: CASSQATGRGQETQYF.

The chain recombines TRBV30 with TRBJ1-6; TRBD1 aligns across 8 bases. The CDR3 runs 14 residues. CDR1 and CDR2 from the germline V gene are GTSNPN and SVGIG (reference sequence). Losses at the gene ends were 0 bases for V and 9 bases for J; bases not matched to a gene: 4. CDR3 loop: CAWSVDRVTSPLHF. CDR3 sequence (DNA): TGTGCCTGGAGTGTGGACAGGGTAACTTCACCCCTCCACTTT.